Listed here is a single TCR beta chain. No cognate antigen has been identified for it. No base-level quality is on record; no much larger clone is a single base apart. CDR1 SGHNT and CDR2 YYREEE were looked up in the germline V gene (reference sequence). A distance of 17 bases separates the germline ends of V and J, which lose 0 bases and 8 bases respectively. Counted from cysteine to phenylalanine, this CDR3 has 15 amino acids. This entry keeps only the CDR3 DNA: 45 bases, framed from base 1. This sample stems from a study of response to subunit inactivated influenza vaccine (dated by TCRdb to 2016 to 2019). About the full investigation: To follow how T cells responded to a trivalent subunit inactivated influenza vaccine, the researchers relied on deep quantitative profiling of the T cell receptor repertoire.

To prepare the library, RT-PCR was applied. These reads were obtained on an Illumina HiSeq 2500. TCRdb cleaned the public reads at Q25 with fastp, built clones with MiXCR and kept in-frame beta chains. Each entry is one CDR3 protein sequence, shown with its most common DNA and genes. Counted in this sample were hundreds of thousands of distinct CDR3 sequences; 15% to 18% of them appeared once. The biggest ten clones account for under 14% of the sample. Summary of the overall study and its limitations: The authors suggested that each seasonal influenza vaccination may recruit only a limited number of new T cells.

The rearrangement joined TRBV5-4 to TRBJ1-2; TRBD1 is a weak D gene call, 6 bases matching. This sequence was found in a man aged 45-65 years who received an inactivated influenza vaccine. Donor details come from another sample of the same person, matched by shared clones. This specimen consisted of PBMCs from blood, obtained about 13 days after vaccination. The CDR3 loop reads CASSLEGGQGRGYTF. Here is the DNA: TGTGCCAGCAGCTTGGAGGGTGGGCAGGGGCGCGGCTACACCTTC.